This T cell receptor beta chain was sequenced during a study of T cell repertoires in cytomegalovirus infection. Study-wide background: Recently identified HLA-C-restricted and well-studied HLA-B-restricted CMV epitopes were used. Indications came from public TCR beta signatures; they pointed to CMV infection and to a matching HLA type.

Study-wide results and caveats: The study identified carriers of CMV plus the relevant HLA from cumulative public TCR beta family frequency.

This CDR3 is built from 15 residues. The V gene's germline CDR1 is MNHNS and CDR2 SASEGT. V dropped 2 bases and J dropped 5 bases, with 13 bases sitting between them. TCRdb reprocessed the reads with MiXCR, giving one entry per CDR3 protein. Among some 920,000 distinct CDR3 sequences listed, approximately 30% were seen once. As for this clonotype: Its antigen is still unknown.

The sequence was collected from a human donor in good health (CMV status not recorded). Some clones in this sample may be carry-over from other donors' samples. The source was cultured CD8+ T cells from PBMCs, collected from culture after CMV antigen stimulation. This sequence joins TRBV6-1 and TRBJ1-5, with D possibly matching TRBD1 (6 bases). The CDR3 coding sequence is TGTGCCAGCAGTGAAAAACGGGGGGCCCATCAGCCCCAGCATTTT. It encodes CASSEKRGAHQPQHF.